Listed below are T cell receptor beta chains from one sample, sequenced in a study of post-analysis software for immune sequencing data. TCRdb reprocessed the PCR reads with MiXCR, giving one entry per CDR3 protein. The sample contains approximately 630,000 distinct CDR3 sequences, roughly three fifths of which appear only once. The sample comprised blood. The receptors here all came from a girl aged 2 to 9 with multiple sclerosis. CDR3s include the opening cysteine and the closing phenylalanine or tryptophan. D genes are given only for firm matches. Clone size is shown for a subset of rows, as once, few, many or a class of expanded clone.

D	J	V	size	DNA	CDR3
TRBD1	TRBJ1-2	TRBV7-2	.	TGTGCCAGCAGCCCGGACAGGGGAAGGTATGGCTACACCTTC	CASSPDRGRYGYTF
.	TRBJ1-2	TRBV7-2	.	TGTGCCAGCAGCTGGGAGACCTATGGCTACACCTTC	CASSWETYGYTF
.	TRBJ1-2	TRBV27	.	TGTGCCAGCAGTCGACCAGAGGGGGATGGCTACACCTTC	CASSRPEGDGYTF
.	TRBJ2-7	TRBV12-3/TRBV12-4	few	TGTGCCAGCAGGTCGGGACGAAGCTCCTACGAGCAGTACTTC	CASRSGRSSYEQYF
.	TRBJ2-1	TRBV5-1	.	TGCGCCCCGCTTACGAACTGGAGTAGGGAGCAGTTCTTC	CAPLTNWSREQFF
.	TRBJ2-1	TRBV20-1	few	TGCAGTGCTAGGGGGGTCGCGGAGTGGAATGAGCAGTTCTTC	CSARGVAEWNEQFF
TRBD2	TRBJ2-1	TRBV12-3/TRBV12-4	few	TGTGCCAGCAGCCTCCTGGGGGGGTCCCACAATGAGCAGTTCTTC	CASSLLGGSHNEQFF
.	TRBJ2-5	TRBV6-5	few	TGTGCCAGCAACCCCTTGGCAGGCCTCTCGACCCAGTACTTC	CASNPLAGLSTQYF
.	TRBJ1-6	TRBV5-6	.	TGTGCCAGCAGCTTATTGCATTCACCCCTCCACTTT	CASSLLHSPLHF
TRBD1	TRBJ2-5	TRBV6-5	.	TGTGCCAGCACCGTTGACCGGGACAGGGACGAGACCCAGTACTTC	CASTVDRDRDETQYF
.	TRBJ2-3	TRBV10-2	.	TGCGCCAGCAGAGGGGCTAGCGCAACAGATACGCAGTATTTT	CASRGASATDTQYF
.	TRBJ1-1	TRBV13	.	TGTGCCAGCAGGCAAACAGGGAGAACTGAAGCTTTCTTT	CASRQTGRTEAFF
TRBD2	TRBJ2-3	TRBV4-1	few	TGCGCCAGCAGCCAAGATGTGGCGGGAGGTCCAGATACGCAGTATTTT	CASSQDVAGGPDTQYF